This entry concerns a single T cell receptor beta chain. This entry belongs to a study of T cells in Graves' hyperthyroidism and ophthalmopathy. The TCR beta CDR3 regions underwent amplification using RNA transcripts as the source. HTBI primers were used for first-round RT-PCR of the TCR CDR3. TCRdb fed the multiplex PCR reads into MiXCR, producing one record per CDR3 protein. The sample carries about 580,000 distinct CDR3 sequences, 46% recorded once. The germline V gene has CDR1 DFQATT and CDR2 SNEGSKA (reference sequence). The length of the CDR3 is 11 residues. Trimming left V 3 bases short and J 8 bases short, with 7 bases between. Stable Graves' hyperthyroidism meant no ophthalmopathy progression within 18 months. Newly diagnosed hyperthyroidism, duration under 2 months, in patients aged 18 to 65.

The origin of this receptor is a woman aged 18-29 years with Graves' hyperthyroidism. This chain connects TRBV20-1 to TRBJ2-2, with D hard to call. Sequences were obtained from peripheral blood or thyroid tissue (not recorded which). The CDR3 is CSASHAGELFF. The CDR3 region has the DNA TGCAGTGCTAGTCACGCAGGGGAGCTGTTTTTT.